A single sample gave rise to the 29 T cell receptor beta chains below, sequenced in a study of cytomegalovirus exposure and HLA in healthy donors. This table comes from immunoSEQ multiplex PCR, and its TCRdb copy is limited to in-frame clones, with some not included. This sample has approximately 180,000 clones, with approximately 85% found just once. The sequencing input was PBMCs. Receptor source: a woman aged 18-29 years in good health and CMV-seronegative.

The CDR3 DNA reads TGTGCCAGCAGCACCGGACAGGGGAGGATCTGGAGTGGCTACACCTTC. It translates to CASSTGQGRIWSGYTF. The chain has TRBV5-6 and TRBJ1-2; the match to TRBD1 covers 9 bases. J gave up 7 bases and V 4 bases, and 14 bases lay outside the gene matches. This CDR3 region has 16 residues. CDR1 SGHDT and CDR2 YYEEEE come from the germline V gene.

The chain joins TRBV5-1 to TRBJ2-3, with 9 bases matching TRBD2. Per the germline V gene, CDR1 is SGHRS and CDR2 is YFSETQ. The CDR3 extends over 16 amino acids. Trimming removed 0 bases from V and 3 bases from J; junction bases left unmatched: 5. CDR3: CASSLAPSGATDTQYF. The DNA of the CDR3 is TGCGCCAGCAGCTTGGCCCCTAGCGGGGCAACAGATACGCAGTATTTT. Full variable domain (remainder filled in from reference TRBV5-1 and TRBJ2-3): KAGVTQTPRYLIKTRGQQVTLSCSPISGHRSVSWYQQTPGQGLQFLFEYFSETQRNKGNFPGRFSGRQFSNSRSEMNVSTLELGDSALYLCASSLAPSGATDTQYFGPGTRLTVL.

The V call is TRBV11-2, the J call TRBJ1-1; unclear D gene. The CDR3 has 13 residues. Trimming shortened V by 5 bases and J by 8 bases, and 15 bases separated the two germline ends. The germline CDR1 and CDR2 sequences are SGHAT and FQNNGV. Written as DNA, the CDR3 is TGTGCCAGCAGCGCGGGCTCAGGTCTGGAAGCTTTCTTT. Amino acid sequence: CASSAGSGLEAFF.

The V and J genes are TRBV5-1 and TRBJ2-2; 8 bases map to TRBD1. Germline loops: CDR1 SGHRS, CDR2 YFSETQ. This CDR3 has 15 amino acids. V was clipped by 3 bases and J by 7 bases; unmatched bases: 8. The CDR3 region has the DNA TGCGCCAGCAGCTCTGGACAGGGTGAAGTCGGGGAGCTGTTTTTT. It codes for CASSSGQGEVGELFF.

The chain is built from TRBV7-9 and TRBJ2-2, with 7 bases fitting TRBD2. In germline, CDR1 is SEHNR, CDR2 FQNEAQ (reference sequence). The CDR3 totals 17 residues. The trim removed 1 base at V and 4 bases at J, leaving 9 bases unmatched. The CDR3 DNA reads as TGTGCCAGCAGCTTAGGGTACAGCGGGATCGGCACCGGGGAGCTGTTTTTT. This encodes CASSLGYSGIGTGELFF.

Here the CDR3 reads CAWSPDRGGQPQHF. The CDR3 DNA is TGTGCCTGGAGTCCGGACAGGGGCGGTCAGCCCCAGCATTTT. The gene calls are TRBV30 and TRBJ1-5; the match to TRBD1 covers 9 bases. This CDR3 has 14 amino acids. Germline loops: CDR1 GTSNPN, CDR2 SVGIG (reference sequence). Trimming at V came to 2 bases and at J to 6 bases, leaving 5 bases not matched to a gene.

The chain carries TRBV18 and TRBJ1-1; D is unclear. Per germline, CDR1 KGHSH and CDR2 LQKENI. The germline V and J ends were trimmed by 3 bases and 1 base, with 6 bases remaining between them. The CDR3 sequence is 13 residues long. The DNA of the CDR3 is TGTGCCAGCTCACCGGGCACGAACACTGAAGCTTTCTTT. It translates to CASSPGTNTEAFF.

The chain joins TRBV7-6 to TRBJ2-7; 7 nucleotides align to TRBD2. Germline values: CDR1 SGHVS, CDR2 FNYEAQ. There are 15 residues in the CDR3. V was clipped by 4 bases and J by 12 bases; unmatched bases: 18. The CDR3 bases are TGTGCCAGCAGCTCCCTTGCGGGAGCTAAACGCAGTTGGTACTTC. Translating gives CASSSLAGAKRSWYF.

This clone was counted only a few times. The chain links TRBV9 to TRBJ1-2; maybe TRBD1 (5 bases). The CDR3 has 15 amino acids. V was clipped by 3 bases and J by 5 bases, with 17 bases between them. CDR1 is SGDLS, CDR2 YYNGEE, per germline. This CDR3 reads CASSARSTGLYGYTF. Here the CDR3 DNA reads TGTGCCAGCAGCGCCAGGTCAACAGGTCTATATGGCTACACCTTC. Full variable domain (outside the CDR3, taken from reference TRBV9 and TRBJ1-2): DSGVTQTPKHLITATGQRVTLRCSPRSGDLSVYWYQQSLDQGLQFLIQYYNGEERAKGNILERFSAQQFPDLHSELNLSSLELGDSALYFCASSARSTGLYGYTFGSGTRLTVV.

This chain connects TRBV14 to TRBJ2-1, with D unresolved. Trimming cost V 2 bases and J 4 bases, with 12 bases left between them. The CDR3 extends over 15 amino acids. Looked up from germline, CDR1 is SGHDN and CDR2 is FVKESK. DNA for the CDR3: TGTGCCAGCAGCCAACGGCGGCCGATTTACAATGAGCAGTTCTTC. Translated: CASSQRRPIYNEQFF.

This clone was detected a few times. The genes are TRBV5-1 and TRBJ1-5; 7 positions match TRBD1. Germline V gene lookup returns CDR1 SGHRS and CDR2 YFSETQ. The J segment lost 1 base and the V segment lost 2 bases, leaving 3 bases of the junction unmatched. There are 15 residues in the CDR3. In nucleotides, the CDR3 is TGCGCCAGCAGCTTTACAGGGGAGAGCAATCAGCCCCAGCATTTT. Protein sequence: CASSFTGESNQPQHF.

This chain connects TRBV6-1 to TRBJ2-7, with TRBD2 identical over 11 bases. CDR1 and CDR2 (germline): MNHNS, SASEGT. This CDR3 has 15 amino acids. Trimming removed 6 bases from V and 9 bases from J; junction bases left unmatched: 13. The CDR3 here is CASRRELAGVTAQYF. DNA for the CDR3: TGTGCCAGCAGAAGGGAACTAGCGGGAGTAACTGCGCAGTACTTC.

The chain recombines TRBV5-6 with TRBJ1-4; TRBD1 matches 9 bases. Looked up from germline, CDR1 is SGHDT and CDR2 is YYEEEE. The CDR3 has 17 amino acids. V shed 0 bases, J shed 8 bases, and the junction held 11 bases outside the gene matches. The CDR3 DNA reads as TGTGCCAGCAGCTTGGATGGGGCACAGGGGGCGCAAGAAAAACTGTTTTTT. Protein product: CASSLDGAQGAQEKLFF.

The chain carries TRBV29-1 and TRBJ2-2; TRBD2 aligns across 11 bases. Germline values: CDR1 SQVTM, CDR2 ANQGSEA. The V segment lost 4 bases and the J segment 3 bases; nucleotides outside the gene matches: 4. The CDR3 is 15 residues long. CDR3 nucleotide sequence: TGCAGCGTTGCCGGACTAGCGGGTTACACCGGGGAGCTGTTTTTT. Translating gives CSVAGLAGYTGELFF.

The chain is built from TRBV6-1 and TRBJ1-5; the D is unclear. The V end was cut by 4 bases, the J end by 9 bases, with 13 bases between. This CDR3 has 13 amino acids. Germline values: CDR1 MNHNS, CDR2 SASEGT. CDR3 DNA: TGTGCCAGCAGTGGTGGGAGTGGGTGGCCCCAGCATTTT. The encoded protein is CASSGGSGWPQHF.

This chain links TRBV7-9 with TRBJ1-1, with D perhaps TRBD1 (6 bases). The V gene lost 8 bases and the J gene lost 4 bases, with 11 bases spanning the gap. CDR3 length: 12 amino acids. CDR1 is SEHNR, CDR2 FQNEAQ, per germline (reference sequence). This CDR3 reads CASEQGVTEAFF. CDR3 coding DNA: TGTGCCAGCGAACAGGGTGTCACTGAAGCTTTCTTT.

This rearrangement joins TRBV14 to TRBJ2-5; 7 bases are a match to TRBD2. The CDR3 consists of 14 residues. CDR1 SGHDN and CDR2 FVKESK come from the germline V gene. After removal of 8 bases from V and 1 base from J, the junction contained 7 bases not matched to a gene. For the CDR3, the DNA is TGTGCCAGCGGAATAAGCGGGACCCAAGAGACCCAGTACTTC. Its protein product is CASGISGTQETQYF.

The genes are TRBV2 and TRBJ1-1; unclear D gene. V shed 3 bases and J shed 10 bases, with 9 bases lying between them. Germline values: CDR1 SNHLY, CDR2 FYNNEI. The CDR3 runs 11 residues. CDR3 sequence (DNA): TGTGCCAGCAGTGATCCAGGAAGAGCTTTCTTT. Amino acids: CASSDPGRAFF.

The chain links TRBV7-2 to TRBJ2-2; possible D gene TRBD2, 6 bases. The V and J ends lost 0 bases and 7 bases respectively, with 9 bases between them. The CDR3 is 14 residues long. CDR1 SGHTA and CDR2 FQGNSA come from the germline V gene. CDR3 residues: CASSLALAFGELFF. CDR3 DNA: TGTGCCAGCAGCTTAGCGCTAGCGTTCGGGGAGCTGTTTTTT.

This clone came up once. The chain couples TRBV18 to TRBJ1-2; 9 bases agree with TRBD1. This CDR3 contains 17 residues. V gave up 3 bases and J gave up 7 bases; unmatched junction bases: 15. Germline values: CDR1 KGHSH, CDR2 LQKENI. The CDR3 DNA follows: TGTGCCAGCTCACCCCCAGGCCGGGGACAGGGAAGCTCTGGCTACACCTTC. This sequence encodes CASSPPGRGQGSSGYTF.

V gene TRBV5-1 combines with J gene TRBJ1-4; TRBD1 matches 8 bases. Germline CDR1 reads SGHRS; CDR2 reads YFSETQ. The CDR3 extends over 14 amino acids. The J segment lost 7 bases and the V segment lost 2 bases, leaving 4 bases of the junction unmatched. DNA for the CDR3: TGCGCCAGCAGCTTAGAGGGGACAGGTGAAAAACTGTTTTTT. This codes for CASSLEGTGEKLFF.

The V gene is TRBV2, the J gene TRBJ2-7; 7 positions agree with TRBD2. The CDR3 sequence is 16 residues long. J gave up 8 bases and V 7 bases, and 20 bases lay outside the gene matches. Germline values: CDR1 SNHLY, CDR2 FYNNEI. The CDR3 sequence: CASTGGSNRGVVKQYF. In nucleotides, the CDR3 is TGTGCCAGCACCGGGGGGTCGAACCGTGGCGTTGTGAAGCAGTACTTC.

The chain carries TRBV7-7 and TRBJ1-1; 8 bases agree with TRBD1. This CDR3 region has 14 residues. The germline CDR1 and CDR2 sequences are SSHAT and FNYEAQ (reference sequence). Losses at the gene ends were 5 bases for V and 5 bases for J; bases not matched to a gene: 7. The CDR3 bases are TGTGCCAGCAGCGCCACAGGGGGAAAAACTGAAGCTTTCTTT. Residues: CASSATGGKTEAFF.

The chain is built from TRBV4-2 and TRBJ2-1, with a tentative D call TRBD2 (6 bases). Per germline, CDR1 LGHNA and CDR2 YNFKEQ. The V gene lost 2 bases and the J gene lost 8 bases, with 7 bases spanning the gap. The CDR3 spans 12 residues. CDR3 sequence: CASSQLADEQFF. The CDR3, as DNA: TGTGCCAGCAGCCAATTAGCGGATGAGCAGTTCTTC.

This chain connects TRBV30 to TRBJ2-2; a weak D match, TRBD1 (6 bases). Germline V gives CDR1 GTSNPN, CDR2 SVGIG (reference sequence). V lost 5 bases and J 4 bases, leaving 14 bases between the germline ends. This CDR3 comprises 14 residues. The chain's CDR3 is CAWRSGVTTGELFF. The CDR3, as DNA: TGTGCCTGGCGCTCAGGGGTCACCACCGGGGAGCTGTTTTTT.

J is TRBJ1-2 and V is TRBV4-1, with unresolved D. Germline-derived CDR1 and CDR2 are MGHRA and YSYEKL. The CDR3 totals 14 residues. V lost 1 base, J lost 8 bases, and 14 bases lay in between. CDR3: CASSQVGPYAGYTF. The CDR3 region has the DNA TGCGCCAGCAGCCAAGTTGGGCCCTATGCGGGCTACACCTTC.

This chain connects TRBV28 to TRBJ2-6; 10 bases map to TRBD1. Unmatched junction bases numbered 7, after V lost 8 bases and J lost 0 bases. The CDR3 has 17 residues. CDR1 MDHEN and CDR2 SYDVKM come from the germline V gene. CDR3 nucleotides: TGTGCCAGCCGGGACAGGGGTTTCTCCTCTGGGGCCAACGTCCTGACTTTC. Amino acids: CASRDRGFSSGANVLTF.

V usage is TRBV7-8 and J usage is TRBJ1-1; D not resolved. Trimming cost V 5 bases and J 4 bases, with 14 bases left between them. Germline V CDR1 and CDR2: SGHVS, FQNEAQ. The CDR3 runs to 14 residues. CDR3 amino acids: CASSQRAEVTEAFF. The CDR3 nucleotides read TGTGCCAGCAGCCAGAGGGCAGAGGTCACTGAAGCTTTCTTT.

This clone was recorded once. The gene calls are TRBV19 and TRBJ2-1; 7 bases are a match to TRBD2. The trim removed 7 bases at V and 2 bases at J, leaving 8 bases unmatched. CDR3 length: 15 residues. From germline, CDR1 is LNHDA and CDR2 SQIVND (reference sequence). The DNA of the CDR3 is TGTGCCAGTATTTATAGGAGCGGGACCTACAATGAGCAGTTCTTC. It specifies CASIYRSGTYNEQFF.